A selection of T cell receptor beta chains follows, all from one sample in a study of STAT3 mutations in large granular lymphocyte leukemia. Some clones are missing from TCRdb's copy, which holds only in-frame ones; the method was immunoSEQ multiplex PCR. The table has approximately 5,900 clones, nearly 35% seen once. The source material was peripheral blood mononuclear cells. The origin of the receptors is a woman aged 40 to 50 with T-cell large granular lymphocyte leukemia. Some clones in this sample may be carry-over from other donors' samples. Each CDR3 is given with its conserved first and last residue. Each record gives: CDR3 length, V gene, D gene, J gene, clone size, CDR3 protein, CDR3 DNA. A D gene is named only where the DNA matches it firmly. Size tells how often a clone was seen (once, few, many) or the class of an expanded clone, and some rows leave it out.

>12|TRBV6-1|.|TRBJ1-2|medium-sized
CASGRAAYGYTF
TGTGCCAGCGGCAGGGCGGCCTATGGCTACACCTTC
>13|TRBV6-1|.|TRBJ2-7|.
CASSERAVPPQYF
TGTGCCAGCAGTGAAAGGGCAGTACCTCCTCAGTACTTC
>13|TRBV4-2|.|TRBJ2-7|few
CASSQDVNYEQYF
TGTGCCAGCAGCCAAGATGTGAACTACGAGCAGTACTTC
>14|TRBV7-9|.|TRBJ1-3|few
CASSLAREGNTIYF
TGTGCCAGCAGCTTAGCCAGGGAGGGAAACACCATATATTTT
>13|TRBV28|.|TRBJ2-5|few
CASGSGLQETQYF
TGTGCCAGCGGTTCAGGGCTCCAAGAGACCCAGTACTTC
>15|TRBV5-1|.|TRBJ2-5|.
CASSLGGARVETQYF
TGCGCCAGCAGCTTGGGGGGGGCGCGTGTAGAGACCCAGTACTTC
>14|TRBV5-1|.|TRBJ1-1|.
CASRSQKGVSEAFF
TGCGCCAGCAGATCTCAAAAGGGGGTTTCTGAAGCTTTCTTT
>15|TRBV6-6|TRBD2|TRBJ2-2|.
CASSSSGRTTGELFF
TGTGCCAGCAGTTCTAGCGGGAGGACCACCGGGGAGCTGTTTTTT
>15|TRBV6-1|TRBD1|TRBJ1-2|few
CASSEGSGGNYGYTF
TGTGCCAGCAGTGAAGGTTCAGGGGGCAATTATGGCTACACCTTC
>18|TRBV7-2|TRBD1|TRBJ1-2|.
CASSLDFRAEAGGTGYTF
TGTGCCAGCAGCTTAGATTTTAGGGCCGAGGCAGGGGGCACGGGCTACACCTTC
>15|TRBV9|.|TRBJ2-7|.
CASSVTGTSIGEQYF
TGTGCCAGCAGCGTAACCGGGACCTCGATCGGCGAGCAGTACTTC
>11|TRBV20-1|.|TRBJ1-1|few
CSARRELGAFF
TGCAGTGCACGGAGGGAGCTCGGGGCTTTCTTT
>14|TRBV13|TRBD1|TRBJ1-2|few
CASSLSDRVGGYTF
TGTGCCAGCAGCTTAAGCGACAGGGTCGGTGGCTACACCTTC
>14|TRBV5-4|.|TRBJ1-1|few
CASSTMDRNTEAFF
TGTGCCAGCAGCACAATGGACCGCAACACTGAAGCTTTCTTT
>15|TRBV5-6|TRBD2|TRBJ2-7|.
CASSGSGRTSYEQYF
TGTGCCAGCAGCGGAAGCGGGAGGACCTCCTACGAGCAGTACTTC
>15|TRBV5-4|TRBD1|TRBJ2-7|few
CASSDIRQGAQEQYF
TGTGCCAGCAGCGATATCCGACAGGGGGCGCAGGAGCAGTACTTC